This T cell receptor beta chain was obtained from a study of blood T cell repertoires in COVID-19. About the study: The cDNA or gDNA used as material had been derived from T cells, B-cell-depleted T cells, or PBMCs.

Per germline, CDR1 SGHVS and CDR2 FQNEAQ. V was clipped by 1 base and J by 5 bases, with 12 bases between them. The CDR3 runs 15 residues. TCRdb's copy holds only in-frame clones and misses some; the assay was immunoSEQ multiplex PCR. Of 95,000 to 120,000 clones listed, approximately 88% are singletons. Sequences were obtained from peripheral blood. The chain is built from TRBV7-8 and TRBJ1-5; weak D call: TRBD1 (6 bases). The receptor comes from a woman aged 40 to 55 with acute or convalescent COVID-19. This CDR3 is CASSLVSRGDQPQHF. As DNA, the CDR3 is TGTGCCAGCAGCTTAGTTTCCAGGGGAGATCAGCCCCAGCATTTT.